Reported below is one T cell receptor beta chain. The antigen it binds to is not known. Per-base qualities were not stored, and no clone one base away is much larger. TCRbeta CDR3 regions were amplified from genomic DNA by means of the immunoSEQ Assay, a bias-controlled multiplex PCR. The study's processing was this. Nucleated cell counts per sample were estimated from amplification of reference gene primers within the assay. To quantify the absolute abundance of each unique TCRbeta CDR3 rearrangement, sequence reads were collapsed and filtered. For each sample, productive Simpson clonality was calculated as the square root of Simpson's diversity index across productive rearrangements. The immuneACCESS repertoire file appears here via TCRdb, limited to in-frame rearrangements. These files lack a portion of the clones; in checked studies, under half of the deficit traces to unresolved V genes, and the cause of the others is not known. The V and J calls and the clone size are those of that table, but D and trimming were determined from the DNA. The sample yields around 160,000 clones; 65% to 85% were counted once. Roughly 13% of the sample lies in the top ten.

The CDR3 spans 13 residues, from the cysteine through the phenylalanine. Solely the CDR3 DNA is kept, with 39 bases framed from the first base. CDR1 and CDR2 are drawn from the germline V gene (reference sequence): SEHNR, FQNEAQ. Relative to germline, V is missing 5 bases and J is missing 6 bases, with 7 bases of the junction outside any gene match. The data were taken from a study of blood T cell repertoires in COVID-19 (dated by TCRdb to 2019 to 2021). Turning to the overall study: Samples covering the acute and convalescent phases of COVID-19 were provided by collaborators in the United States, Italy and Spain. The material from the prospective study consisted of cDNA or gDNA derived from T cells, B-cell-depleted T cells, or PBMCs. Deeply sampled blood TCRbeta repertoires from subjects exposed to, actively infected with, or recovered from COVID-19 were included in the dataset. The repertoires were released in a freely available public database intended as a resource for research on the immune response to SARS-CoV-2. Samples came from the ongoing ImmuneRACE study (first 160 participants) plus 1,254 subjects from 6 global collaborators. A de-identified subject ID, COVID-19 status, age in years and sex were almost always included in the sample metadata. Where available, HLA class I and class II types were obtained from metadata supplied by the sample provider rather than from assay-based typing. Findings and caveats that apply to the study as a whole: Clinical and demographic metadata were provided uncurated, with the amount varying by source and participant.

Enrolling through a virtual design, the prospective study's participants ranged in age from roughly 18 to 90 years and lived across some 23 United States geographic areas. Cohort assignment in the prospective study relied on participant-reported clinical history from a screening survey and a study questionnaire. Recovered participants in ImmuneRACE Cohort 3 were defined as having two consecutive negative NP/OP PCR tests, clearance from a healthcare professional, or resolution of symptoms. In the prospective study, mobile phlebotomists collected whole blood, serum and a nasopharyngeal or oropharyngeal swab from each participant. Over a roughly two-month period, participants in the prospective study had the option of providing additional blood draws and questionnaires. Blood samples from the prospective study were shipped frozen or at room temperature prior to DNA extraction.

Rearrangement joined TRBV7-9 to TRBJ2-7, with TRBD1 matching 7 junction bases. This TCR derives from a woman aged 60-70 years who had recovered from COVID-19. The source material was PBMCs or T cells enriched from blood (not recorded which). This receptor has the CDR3 CASSPNRDSEQYF. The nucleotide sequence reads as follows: TGTGCCAGCAGCCCCAATAGGGACAGCGAGCAGTACTTC.